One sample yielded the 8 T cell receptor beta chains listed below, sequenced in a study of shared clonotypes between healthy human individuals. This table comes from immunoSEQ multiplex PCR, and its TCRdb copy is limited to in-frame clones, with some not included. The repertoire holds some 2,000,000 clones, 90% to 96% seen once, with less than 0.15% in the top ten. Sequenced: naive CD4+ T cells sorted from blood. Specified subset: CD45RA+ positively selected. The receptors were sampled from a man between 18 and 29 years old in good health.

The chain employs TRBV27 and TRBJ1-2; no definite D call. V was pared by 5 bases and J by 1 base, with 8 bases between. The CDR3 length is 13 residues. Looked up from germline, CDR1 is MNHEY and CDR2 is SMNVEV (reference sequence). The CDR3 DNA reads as TGTGCCAGCAGTCCGCAGGATAACTATGGCTACACCTTC. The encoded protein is CASSPQDNYGYTF.

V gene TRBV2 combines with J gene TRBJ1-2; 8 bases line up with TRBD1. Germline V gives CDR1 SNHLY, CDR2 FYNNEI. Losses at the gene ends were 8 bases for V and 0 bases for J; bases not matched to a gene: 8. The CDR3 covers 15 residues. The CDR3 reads CASGRQGITNYGYTF. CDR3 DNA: TGTGCCAGCGGCAGACAGGGGATAACTAACTATGGCTACACCTTC.

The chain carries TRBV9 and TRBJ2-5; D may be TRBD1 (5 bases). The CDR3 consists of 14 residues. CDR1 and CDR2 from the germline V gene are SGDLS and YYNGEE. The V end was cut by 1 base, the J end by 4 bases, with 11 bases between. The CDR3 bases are TGTGCCAGCAGCGTATCAACCCAGGGAGAGACCCAGTACTTC. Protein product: CASSVSTQGETQYF.

DNA of the CDR3: TGCGCCAGCAGTGAAGGGTCCCGCGGCCTACTAGCGGCTAGCACAGATACGCAGTATTTT. Translated, it gives CASSEGSRGLLAASTDTQYF. The V and J genes are TRBV10-1 and TRBJ2-3, with 8 bases identical to TRBD2. The CDR3 is 20 residues long. J gave up 0 bases and V 3 bases, and 17 bases lay outside the gene matches. Germline assignment: CDR1 WNHNN and CDR2 SYGVQD (reference sequence).

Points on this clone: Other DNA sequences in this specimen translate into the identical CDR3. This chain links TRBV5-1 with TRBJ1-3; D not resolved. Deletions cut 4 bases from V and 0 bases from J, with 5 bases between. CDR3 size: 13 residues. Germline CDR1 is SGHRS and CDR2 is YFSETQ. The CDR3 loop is CASSGISGNTIYF. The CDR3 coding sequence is TGCGCCAGCAGCGGGATCTCTGGAAACACCATATATTTT.

In DNA, the CDR3 is TGCGCCAGCAGCTACAACGTGGGCCGAGGAAACTATGGCTACACCTTC. It yields the protein CASSYNVGRGNYGYTF. The V gene is TRBV5-1, the J gene TRBJ1-2, with D unresolved. The CDR3 extends over 16 amino acids. Germline CDR1 SGHRS, CDR2 YFSETQ. The V end was cut by 3 bases, the J end by 2 bases, with 17 bases between.

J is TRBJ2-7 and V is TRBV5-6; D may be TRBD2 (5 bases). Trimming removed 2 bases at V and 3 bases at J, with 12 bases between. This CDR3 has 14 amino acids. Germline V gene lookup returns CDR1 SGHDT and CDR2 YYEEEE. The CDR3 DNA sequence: TGTGCCAGCAGCTTACCGGGGTCAGACTACGAGCAGTACTTC. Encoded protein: CASSLPGSDYEQYF.

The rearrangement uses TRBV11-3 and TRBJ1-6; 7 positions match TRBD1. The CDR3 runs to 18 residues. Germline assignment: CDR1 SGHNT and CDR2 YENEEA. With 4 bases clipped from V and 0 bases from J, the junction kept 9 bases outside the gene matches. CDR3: CASSSKTGLSSYNSPLHF. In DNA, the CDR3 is TGTGCCAGCAGCTCAAAGACAGGGCTGAGCTCCTATAATTCACCCCTCCACTTT.